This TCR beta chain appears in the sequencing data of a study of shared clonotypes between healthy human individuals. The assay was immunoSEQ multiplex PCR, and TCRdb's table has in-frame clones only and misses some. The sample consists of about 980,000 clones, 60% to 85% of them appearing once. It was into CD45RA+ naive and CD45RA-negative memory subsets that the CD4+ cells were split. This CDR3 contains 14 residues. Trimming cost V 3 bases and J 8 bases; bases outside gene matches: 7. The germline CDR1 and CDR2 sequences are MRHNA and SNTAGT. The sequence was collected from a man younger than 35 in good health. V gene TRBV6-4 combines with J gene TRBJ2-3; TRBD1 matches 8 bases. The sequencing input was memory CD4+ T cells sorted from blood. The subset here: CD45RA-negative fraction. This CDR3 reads CASSESQGARTQYF. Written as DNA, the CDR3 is TGTGCCAGCAGTGAGTCCCAGGGGGCACGTACGCAGTATTTT.